The rows below give T cell receptor beta chains drawn from one sample of a study of shared clonotypes between healthy human individuals. Using immunoSEQ multiplex PCR, the repertoire was profiled, and TCRdb retains in-frame clones only, with some absent. The sample carries just over 2,000,000 clones, roughly 94% recorded once. Sample: naive CD8+ T cells sorted from blood. These receptor sequences come from a man in his late teens or twenties in good health. Each CDR3 is given with its conserved first and last residue.

v_gene	j_gene	CDR3aa
TRBV7-9	TRBJ2-1	CASSAPGLGYNEQFF
TRBV7-3	TRBJ2-1	CASSLGTNEQFF
TRBV19	TRBJ1-6	CASSIFQGGSPLHF
TRBV9	TRBJ2-7	CASSVDQGTYEQYF
TRBV6-6	TRBJ2-5	CASQTPYQETQYF
TRBV6-5	TRBJ2-7	CASSYIDGGREQYF
TRBV9	TRBJ2-2	CASSVAGANTGELFF
TRBV4-1	TRBJ2-7	CASSHQDVGGAEQYF
TRBV4-1	TRBJ2-7	CASSQFAGVEQYF
TRBV4-1	TRBJ2-7	CASSQGWADSYEQYF
TRBV12-5	TRBJ2-7	CASGAGQGGIFEQYF
TRBV9	TRBJ2-3	CASSPFFKADTQYF
TRBV4-2	TRBJ2-7	CASSQALAPTYEQYF
TRBV7-9	TRBJ2-7	CASSLGSREQYF
TRBV4-3	TRBJ2-3	CASSQDPGLHTDTQYF
TRBV6-5	TRBJ2-5	CASSYGVGGRETQYF
TRBV4-3	TRBJ1-1	CASSHLPNTEAFF
TRBV5-1	TRBJ2-1	CASSLDGDVSKTYNEQFF
TRBV4-3	TRBJ2-3	CASSPTSGGPDTQYF
TRBV6-1	TRBJ2-7	CASSEDRGNYEQYF
TRBV7-9	TRBJ2-7	CASSPLSGLSSYEQYF
TRBV9	TRBJ2-7	CASSDLPGQELFF
TRBV27	TRBJ2-7	CASSLWSGGISYEQYF
TRBV18	TRBJ1-1	CASSRIVGRGVGNTEAFF
TRBV4-1	TRBJ1-1	CASSQRTGNTEAFF
TRBV7-8	TRBJ1-2	CASSLGFVGGFNYGYTF
TRBV19	TRBJ2-6	CASTPLRDRLSGANVLTF
TRBV4-1	TRBJ1-1	CASSQPNRDWNTEAFF
TRBV14	TRBJ1-6	CAISGPREGSPLHF
TRBV6-6	TRBJ2-1	CASLGSGSYNEQFF
TRBV10-3	TRBJ2-7	CATSLAPVHEQYF
TRBV7-3	TRBJ2-7	CASSSGQSDEQYF
TRBV27	TRBJ1-5	CASSFGGADQPQHF
TRBV2	TRBJ2-2	CASMGGGNTGELFF
TRBV6-1	TRBJ2-1	CATRDRFDNEQFF
TRBV5-1	TRBJ2-7	CASSLAEGEAYEQYF
TRBV29-1	TRBJ1-1	CSDRGSGTEAFF
TRBV27	TRBJ1-2	CASSTMSDSNYGYTF
TRBV5-1	TRBJ2-7	CASSPDFGSYEQYF
TRBV15	TRBJ1-1	CATGRQGGPMNTEAFF
TRBV6-1	TRBJ1-3	CASSGPSGTGNTIYF
TRBV7-9	TRBJ1-2	CASSLTGHRDTF
TRBV7-9	TRBJ1-3	CASSSDRAGNTIYF
TRBV20-1	TRBJ1-1	CSGDLNTEAFF
TRBV19	TRBJ1-5	CASSIEGAMGEPQHF